These 8 T cell receptor beta chains were sequenced from one sample in a study of beta chain features in type 1 diabetes (dated by TCRdb to 2016 to 2019). The protocol used for the library was the immunoSEQ multiplex PCR assay. The entire amount of isolated RNA was reverse transcribed using the High Capacity cDNA Reverse Transcription Kit, so the sequenced TCRB transcripts were expressed ones. In its TCRdb copy, this immuneACCESS table keeps in-frame sequences only and misses some clones. Where compared with another copy, unresolved V genes explain less than half of these, and the others have no known cause. This sample holds 850,000 to 900,000 clones; roughly a sixth were observed only once. 0.02% to 0.03% of the sample comes from the top ten. Sequenced material: naive CD4+ T cells from blood. This specimen's cell subset or site label, interpreted: true naive CD4+ T cells. The receptor source for this set is a woman aged 18-29 years in good health.

This clone came up a few times. The chain recombines TRBV10-3 with TRBJ1-2; TRBD1 might be the D (5 bases). CDR3 length equals 16 residues. V lost 0 bases and J lost 4, with 15 bases in between. The germline gives CDR1 ENHRY, CDR2 SYGVKD. CDR3 sequence reads: CAISESPAGNLYGYTF. CDR3 in DNA: TGTGCCATCAGTGAGTCTCCTGCAGGGAACCTCTATGGCTACACCTTC.

This rearrangement joins TRBV18 to TRBJ1-5; D perhaps matches TRBD1 (6 bases). The V and J ends lost 4 bases and 4 bases respectively, with 8 bases between them. Germline CDR1 is KGHSH and CDR2 is LQKENI. This CDR3 region has 13 residues. CDR3 sequence (DNA): TGTGCCAGCTCACGGACAGAAAATCAGCCCCAGCATTTT. The encoded protein is CASSRTENQPQHF.

V and J are TRBV28 and TRBJ1-5; 11 nucleotides align to TRBD1. The CDR3 runs to 18 residues. V trimming: 7 bases; J trimming: 5 bases; junction bases outside the gene matches: 16. Germline assignment: CDR1 MDHEN and CDR2 SYDVKM. Here the CDR3 DNA reads TGTGCCAGCACCAGAAGGGCGGCGGACAGGGGGCAACATCAGCCCCAGCATTTT. It yields the protein CASTRRAADRGQHQPQHF.

Comments on this clone: In the same sample, other DNA sequences code for this CDR3. This chain connects TRBV6-5 to TRBJ2-2; no clear D. Germline V gene lookup returns CDR1 MNHEY and CDR2 SVGAGI. Trimming stripped 0 bases from V and 5 bases from J, with 1 base between. The CDR3 contains 12 residues. The CDR3: CASSYSTGELFF. CDR3 coding DNA: TGTGCCAGCAGTTACTCAACCGGGGAGCTGTTTTTT.

J is TRBJ2-1 and V is TRBV9, with unresolved D. The CDR3 loop spans 13 amino acids. Trimming shortened V by 4 bases and J by 12 bases, and 17 bases separated the two germline ends. CDR1 and CDR2 from the germline V gene are SGDLS and YYNGEE. The CDR3 region is CASSPRLSYGQFF. The CDR3 coding sequence is TGTGCCAGCAGCCCTCGACTTAGCTACGGGCAGTTCTTC.

The V and J genes are TRBV20-1 and TRBJ2-5; possible D gene TRBD1, 5 bases. Trimming pared 6 bases from V and 12 bases from J, leaving 14 bases between. The CDR3 length is 10 residues. Germline V gene lookup returns CDR1 DFQATT and CDR2 SNEGSKA (reference sequence). As DNA, the CDR3 is TGCAGTGCCCACCGTGAGACAGAGTACTTC. As protein: CSAHRETEYF.

V usage is TRBV21-1 and J usage is TRBJ2-7; the DNA was not used to check the table's D call, TRBD2. TRBV21-1 is annotated as a pseudogene. The CDR3 length is 15 residues. Written as DNA, the CDR3 is TGTGCCAGCAGCAAAGAAGGAGCCCCCGGGTGGGAGCAGTACTTC. This encodes CASSKEGAPGWEQYF.

This sequence joins TRBV9 and TRBJ1-2, with TRBD1 identical over 7 bases. CDR1 is SGDLS and CDR2 is YYNGEE in the germline V gene. This CDR3 spans 14 amino acids. After removal of 0 bases from V and 8 bases from J, the junction contained 7 bases not matched to a gene. This CDR3 is CASSVEGQPGGYTF. In nucleotides, the CDR3 is TGTGCCAGCAGCGTAGAGGGACAGCCGGGCGGCTACACCTTC.